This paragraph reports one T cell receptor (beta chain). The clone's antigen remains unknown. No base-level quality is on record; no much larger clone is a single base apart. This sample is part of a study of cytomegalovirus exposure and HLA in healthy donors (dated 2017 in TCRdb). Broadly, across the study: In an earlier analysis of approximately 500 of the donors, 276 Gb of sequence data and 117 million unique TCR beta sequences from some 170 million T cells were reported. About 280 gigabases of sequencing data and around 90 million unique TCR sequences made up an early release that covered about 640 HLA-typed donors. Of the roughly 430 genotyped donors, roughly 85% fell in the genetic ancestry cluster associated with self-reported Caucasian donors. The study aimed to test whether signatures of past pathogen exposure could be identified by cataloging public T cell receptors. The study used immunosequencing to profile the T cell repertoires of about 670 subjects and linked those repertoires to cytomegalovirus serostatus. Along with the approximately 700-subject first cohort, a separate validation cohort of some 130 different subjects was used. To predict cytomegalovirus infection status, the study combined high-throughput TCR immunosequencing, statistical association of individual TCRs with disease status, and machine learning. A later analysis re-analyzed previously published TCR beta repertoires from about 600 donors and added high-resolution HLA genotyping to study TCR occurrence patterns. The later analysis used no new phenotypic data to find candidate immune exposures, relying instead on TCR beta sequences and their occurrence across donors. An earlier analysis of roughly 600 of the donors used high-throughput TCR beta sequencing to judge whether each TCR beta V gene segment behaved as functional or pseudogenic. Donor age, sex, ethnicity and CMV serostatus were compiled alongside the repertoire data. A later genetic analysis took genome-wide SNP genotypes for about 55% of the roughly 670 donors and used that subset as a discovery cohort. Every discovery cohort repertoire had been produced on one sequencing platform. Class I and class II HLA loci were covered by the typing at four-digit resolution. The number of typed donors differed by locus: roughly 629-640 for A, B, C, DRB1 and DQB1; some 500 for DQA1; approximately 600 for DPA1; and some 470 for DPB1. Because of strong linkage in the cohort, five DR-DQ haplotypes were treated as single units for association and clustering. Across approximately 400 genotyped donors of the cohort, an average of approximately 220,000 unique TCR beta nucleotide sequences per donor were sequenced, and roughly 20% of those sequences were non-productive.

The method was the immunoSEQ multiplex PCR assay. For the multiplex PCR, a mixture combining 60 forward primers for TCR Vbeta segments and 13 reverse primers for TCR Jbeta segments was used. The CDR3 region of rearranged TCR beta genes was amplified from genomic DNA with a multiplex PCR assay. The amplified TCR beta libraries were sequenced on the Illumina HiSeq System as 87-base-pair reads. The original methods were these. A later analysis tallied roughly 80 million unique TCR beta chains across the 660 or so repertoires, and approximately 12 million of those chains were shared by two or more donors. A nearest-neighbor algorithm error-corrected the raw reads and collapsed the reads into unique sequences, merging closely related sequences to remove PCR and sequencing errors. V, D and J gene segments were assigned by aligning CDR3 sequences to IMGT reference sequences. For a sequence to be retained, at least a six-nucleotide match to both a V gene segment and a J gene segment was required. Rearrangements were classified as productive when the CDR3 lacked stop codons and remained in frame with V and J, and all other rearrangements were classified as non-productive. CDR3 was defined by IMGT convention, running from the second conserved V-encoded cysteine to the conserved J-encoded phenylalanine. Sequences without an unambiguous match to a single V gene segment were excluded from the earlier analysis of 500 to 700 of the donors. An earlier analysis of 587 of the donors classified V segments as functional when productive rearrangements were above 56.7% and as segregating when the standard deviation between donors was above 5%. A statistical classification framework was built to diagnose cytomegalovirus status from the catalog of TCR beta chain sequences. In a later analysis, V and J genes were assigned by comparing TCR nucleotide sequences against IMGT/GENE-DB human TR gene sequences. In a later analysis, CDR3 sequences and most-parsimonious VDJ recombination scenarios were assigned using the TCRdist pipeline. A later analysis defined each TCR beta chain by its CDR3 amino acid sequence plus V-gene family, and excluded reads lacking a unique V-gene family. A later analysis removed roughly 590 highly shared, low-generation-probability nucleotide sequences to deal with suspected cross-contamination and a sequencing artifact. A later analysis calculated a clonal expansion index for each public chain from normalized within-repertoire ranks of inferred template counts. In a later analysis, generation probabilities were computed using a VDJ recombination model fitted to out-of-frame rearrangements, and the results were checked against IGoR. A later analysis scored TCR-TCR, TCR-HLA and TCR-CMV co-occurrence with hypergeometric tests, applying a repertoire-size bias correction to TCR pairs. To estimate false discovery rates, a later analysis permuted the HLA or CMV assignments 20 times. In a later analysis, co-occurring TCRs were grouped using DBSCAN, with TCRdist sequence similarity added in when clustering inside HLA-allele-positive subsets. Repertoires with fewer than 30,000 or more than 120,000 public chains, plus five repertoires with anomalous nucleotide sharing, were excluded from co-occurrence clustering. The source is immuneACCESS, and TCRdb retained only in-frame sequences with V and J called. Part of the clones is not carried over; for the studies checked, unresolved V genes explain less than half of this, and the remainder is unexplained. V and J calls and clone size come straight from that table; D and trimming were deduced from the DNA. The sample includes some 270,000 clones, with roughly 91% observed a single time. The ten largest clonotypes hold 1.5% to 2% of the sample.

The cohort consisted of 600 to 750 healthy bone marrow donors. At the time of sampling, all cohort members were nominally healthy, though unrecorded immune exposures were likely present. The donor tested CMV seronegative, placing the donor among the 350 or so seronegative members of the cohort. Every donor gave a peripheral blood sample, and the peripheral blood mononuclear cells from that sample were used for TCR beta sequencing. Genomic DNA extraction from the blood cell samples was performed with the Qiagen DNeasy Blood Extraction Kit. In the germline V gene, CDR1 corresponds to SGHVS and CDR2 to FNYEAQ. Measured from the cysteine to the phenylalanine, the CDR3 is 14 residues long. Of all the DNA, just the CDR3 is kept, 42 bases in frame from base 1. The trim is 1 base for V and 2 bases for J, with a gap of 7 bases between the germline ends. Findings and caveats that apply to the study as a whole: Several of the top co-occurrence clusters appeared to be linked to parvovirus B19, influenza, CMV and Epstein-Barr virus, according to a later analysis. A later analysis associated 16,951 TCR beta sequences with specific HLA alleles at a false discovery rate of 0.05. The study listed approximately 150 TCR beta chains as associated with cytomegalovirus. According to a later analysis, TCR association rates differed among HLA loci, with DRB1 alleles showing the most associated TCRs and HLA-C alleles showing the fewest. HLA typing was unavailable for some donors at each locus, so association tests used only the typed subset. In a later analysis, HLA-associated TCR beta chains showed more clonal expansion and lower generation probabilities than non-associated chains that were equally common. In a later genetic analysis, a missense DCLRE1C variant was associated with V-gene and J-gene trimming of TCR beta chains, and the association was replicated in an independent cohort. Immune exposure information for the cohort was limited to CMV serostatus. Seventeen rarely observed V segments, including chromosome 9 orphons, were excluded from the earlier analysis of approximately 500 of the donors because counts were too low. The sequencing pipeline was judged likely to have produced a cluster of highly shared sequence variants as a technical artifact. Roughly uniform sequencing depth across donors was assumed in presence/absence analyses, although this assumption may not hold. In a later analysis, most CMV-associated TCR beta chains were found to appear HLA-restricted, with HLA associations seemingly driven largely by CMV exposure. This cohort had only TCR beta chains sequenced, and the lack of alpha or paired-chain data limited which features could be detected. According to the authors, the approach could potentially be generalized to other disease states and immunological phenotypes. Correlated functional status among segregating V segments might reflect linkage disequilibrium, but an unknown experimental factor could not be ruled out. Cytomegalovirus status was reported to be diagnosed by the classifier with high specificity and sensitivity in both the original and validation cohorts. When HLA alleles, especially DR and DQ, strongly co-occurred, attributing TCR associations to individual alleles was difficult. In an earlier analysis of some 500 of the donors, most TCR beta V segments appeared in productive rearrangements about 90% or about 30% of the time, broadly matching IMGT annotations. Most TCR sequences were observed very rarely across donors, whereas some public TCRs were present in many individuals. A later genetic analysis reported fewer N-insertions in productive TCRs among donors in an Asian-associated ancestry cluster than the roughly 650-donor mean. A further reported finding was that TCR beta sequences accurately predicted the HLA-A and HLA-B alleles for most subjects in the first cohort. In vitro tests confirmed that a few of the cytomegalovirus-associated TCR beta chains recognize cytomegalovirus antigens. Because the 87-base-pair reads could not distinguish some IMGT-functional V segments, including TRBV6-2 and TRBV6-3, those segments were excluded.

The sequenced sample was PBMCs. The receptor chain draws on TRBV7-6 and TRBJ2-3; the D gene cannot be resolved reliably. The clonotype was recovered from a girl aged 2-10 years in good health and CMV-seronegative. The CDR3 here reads CASSLGGATDTQYF. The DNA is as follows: TGTGCCAGCAGCTTAGGCGGAGCCACAGATACGCAGTATTTT.